The entry that follows covers one T cell receptor beta chain sequence. Assay: immunoSEQ multiplex PCR; the TCRdb copy retains only in-frame clones and omits some. In the table there are about 520,000 clones, roughly 88% of which are singletons. The sample originates from a study of blood T cell repertoires in COVID-19. Looking at the study overall: COVID-19 samples, acute and convalescent, were from the United States, Italy and Spain. T cells, B-cell-depleted T cells, or PBMCs supplied cDNA or gDNA.

Per germline, CDR1 LGHDT and CDR2 YNNKEL (reference sequence). This CDR3 comprises 15 residues. V lost 3 bases, J lost 7 bases, and 4 bases stayed unmatched. Sequencing input: peripheral blood. The clonotype originates from a human donor in a cohort sampled during active COVID-19. The V gene is TRBV3-1 (or the pseudogene TRBV3-2), the J gene TRBJ1-5; 12 nucleotides align to TRBD1. CDR3 protein: CASSQPGQGAQPQHF. CDR3 coding DNA: TGTGCCAGCAGCCAGCCGGGACAGGGGGCCCAGCCCCAGCATTTT.